The clone carrying this TCR beta chain showed up many times. These data are taken from a study of neurological immune-mediated disorders. The CDR3 runs to 16 residues. CDR1 is WSHSY, CDR2 SAAADI, per germline. V was cut by 2 bases and J by 0 bases, with 8 bases left in between. TCRdb analysed the 5' RACE reads with MiXCR anew, one entry per CDR3 protein. This table has roughly 48,000 distinct CDR3 sequences, around 5.3% appearing once. The V and J genes are TRBV10-2 and TRBJ1-6; D is ambiguous. The source material was CD4+ T cells from blood. This clonotype originated in a woman aged 18-35 years with multiple sclerosis. CDR3 in DNA: TGCGCCAGCAGTGAGGGACGGAGCTCCTATAATTCACCCCTCCACTTT. Translating it yields CASSEGRSSYNSPLHF.